These T cell receptor beta chains were read from a single sample in a study of shared clonotypes between healthy human individuals. Sequencing used immunoSEQ multiplex PCR; TCRdb keeps in-frame clones, though not all of them. Of some 800,000 clones listed, approximately 92% are singletons. What was sequenced was naive CD8+ T cells sorted from blood. The receptors were sampled from a man aged 30 to 45 in good health. The CDR3 runs from the conserved cysteine through the conserved F or W. A D gene is named only where the DNA matches it firmly. Some rows mark clone size as missing; the rest say once, few, many or name a class of expanded clone.

d_gene	abundance	v_gene	j_gene	CDR3aa	CDR3nt
TRBD2	-	TRBV4-3	TRBJ2-1	CASSQVLAGDPPDEQFF	TGCGCCAGCAGCCAAGTTCTAGCGGGAGACCCACCCGATGAGCAGTTCTTC
-	-	TRBV5-6	TRBJ1-1	CASSLTPTGLVTEAFF	TGTGCCAGCAGCTTGACCCCAACAGGGCTCGTGACTGAAGCTTTCTTT
-	-	TRBV11-2	TRBJ2-7	CASSLDYYEQYF	TGTGCCAGCAGCTTAGATTATTACGAGCAGTACTTC
TRBD1	-	TRBV14	TRBJ1-1	CASSPGTGGEAFF	TGTGCCAGCAGCCCCGGGACAGGGGGTGAAGCTTTCTTT
-	-	TRBV10-3	TRBJ2-7	CAISEFSGRPYEQYF	TGTGCCATCAGTGAGTTTAGCGGAAGACCCTACGAGCAGTACTTC
-	-	TRBV7-9	TRBJ1-1	CASSAPSGVNTEAFF	TGTGCCAGCAGCGCCCCATCAGGGGTGAACACTGAAGCTTTCTTT
TRBD2	-	TRBV7-8	TRBJ2-7	CASSLKREFSYEQYF	TGTGCCAGCAGCTTGAAGCGGGAGTTCTCCTACGAGCAGTACTTC
-	-	TRBV10-1	TRBJ2-1	CASSDTGVQFF	TGCGCCAGCAGTGATACCGGGGTCCAGTTCTTC
-	-	TRBV11-3	TRBJ2-2	CASSLPNTGELFF	TGTGCCAGCAGCTTACCAAACACCGGGGAGCTGTTTTTT
-	-	TRBV19	TRBJ2-2	CASSISWELFF	TGTGCCAGTAGTATTAGCTGGGAGCTGTTTTTT
TRBD2	-	TRBV14	TRBJ2-2	CASSRRTSGSGTGELFF	TGTGCCAGCAGCCGCCGGACTAGCGGGAGTGGCACCGGGGAGCTGTTTTTT
-	-	TRBV27	TRBJ2-7	CASSLPTSLHEQYF	TGTGCCAGCAGTTTGCCCACTAGTCTCCACGAGCAGTACTTC
TRBD2	-	TRBV28	TRBJ2-3	CASSSGLAIPSTDTQYF	TGTGCCAGCAGTTCCGGACTAGCGATCCCTAGCACAGATACGCAGTATTTT
TRBD2	-	TRBV11-2	TRBJ2-7	CASSLDAFGTRGYEQYF	TGTGCCAGCAGCTTAGACGCTTTTGGGACTAGAGGCTACGAGCAGTACTTC
-	few	TRBV5-1	TRBJ2-3	CASSLFAGTDTQYF	TGCGCCAGCAGCTTGTTTGCGGGCACAGATACGCAGTATTTT
-	once	TRBV5-1	TRBJ2-7	CASSLEWADEQYF	TGCGCCAGCAGCTTGGAGTGGGCCGACGAGCAGTACTTC
-	-	TRBV15	TRBJ2-1	CATSSSRVVREQFF	TGTGCCACCAGCTCCTCCAGGGTGGTTCGGGAGCAGTTCTTC
-	-	TRBV29-1	TRBJ2-7	CSVLKGYEQYF	TGCAGCGTTTTGAAAGGCTACGAGCAGTACTTC
TRBD1	-	TRBV2	TRBJ2-2	CASISRKRQGAGTGELFF	TGTGCCAGCATTTCAAGAAAGAGACAGGGGGCCGGTACCGGGGAGCTGTTTTTT
-	-	TRBV10-3	TRBJ2-7	CAISEPDEQGYEQYF	TGTGCCATCAGTGAGCCTGACGAACAGGGTTACGAGCAGTACTTC
-	-	TRBV27	TRBJ1-1	CASSGGINTEAFF	TGTGCCAGCAGCGGGGGGATAAACACTGAAGCTTTCTTT
-	-	TRBV29-1	TRBJ2-7	CSVRLTSSYEQYF	TGCAGCGTTAGATTGACTAGCTCCTACGAGCAGTACTTC
TRBD2	-	TRBV7-9	TRBJ2-5	CASSLTGGREETQYF	TGTGCCAGCAGCTTAACGGGAGGGCGGGAAGAGACCCAGTACTTC
TRBD1	-	TRBV5-8	TRBJ2-7	CASRSRDRGYEQYF	TGTGCCAGCAGATCCCGGGACAGGGGGTACGAGCAGTACTTC
-	-	TRBV6-5	TRBJ1-2	CASSSDTGDGYTF	TGTGCCAGCAGCTCCGACACGGGGGATGGCTACACCTTC
-	-	TRBV9	TRBJ2-7	CASSVDGTHYEQYF	TGTGCCAGCAGCGTAGATGGGACCCACTACGAGCAGTACTTC
TRBD2	once	TRBV7-3	TRBJ2-1	CASSLDTVAGDNEQFF	TGTGCCAGCAGCTTAGATACGGTAGCGGGAGATAACGAGCAGTTCTTC
TRBD1	-	TRBV15	TRBJ1-1	CATTDRGGTEAFF	TGTGCCACCACCGACAGGGGAGGTACTGAAGCTTTCTTT
-	-	TRBV7-9	TRBJ2-1	CASSFNLRDGSYNEQFF	TGTGCCAGCAGCTTTAATCTTCGGGATGGGTCCTACAATGAGCAGTTCTTC
-	-	TRBV13	TRBJ2-6	CASSLRGANVLTF	TGTGCCAGCAGCCTACGAGGGGCCAACGTCCTGACTTTC
-	-	TRBV9	TRBJ1-2	CASNRVDGYTF	TGTGCCAGCAACAGGGTCGATGGCTACACCTTC
TRBD1	-	TRBV6-6	TRBJ1-4	CASIFQGANEKLFF	TGTGCCAGCATTTTTCAGGGGGCCAATGAAAAACTGTTTTTT
-	-	TRBV19	TRBJ2-2	CASSILTGELFF	TGTGCCAGTAGTATCCTTACCGGGGAGCTGTTTTTT
TRBD1	-	TRBV10-1	TRBJ2-1	CASSDTGANYNEQFF	TGCGCCAGCAGTGACACAGGGGCCAATTACAATGAGCAGTTCTTC
-	-	TRBV6-5	TRBJ2-1	CASSYSGSMGQFF	TGTGCCAGCAGTTACTCGGGATCTATGGGGCAGTTCTTC
-	-	TRBV29-1	TRBJ2-5	CSHHTPTGGETQYF	TGCAGCCACCACACACCGACAGGAGGAGAGACCCAGTACTTC
-	-	TRBV7-2	TRBJ2-1	CASSPETFSYEQFF	TGTGCCAGCAGCCCTGAGACTTTTTCTTATGAGCAGTTCTTC
-	-	TRBV2	TRBJ2-5	CASKGGVAGVRTQYF	TGTGCCAGCAAAGGGGGAGTGGCAGGTGTACGGACCCAGTACTTC
-	-	TRBV29-1	TRBJ1-1	CSVGRGTTEAFF	TGCAGCGTTGGACGGGGAACCACTGAAGCTTTCTTT
TRBD2	-	TRBV7-9	TRBJ2-1	CAGTVSGRASGEQFF	TGTGCCGGTACTGTTAGCGGGAGGGCCTCGGGTGAGCAGTTCTTC
-	many	TRBV23-1	TRBJ2-7	CASSRTYEQYF	TGCGCCAGCAGTCGGACATACGAGCAGTACTTC
TRBD1	-	TRBV9	TRBJ1-2	CASSGELEPGQGFTF	TGTGCCAGCAGCGGCGAATTGGAGCCGGGACAGGGTTTCACCTTC
-	-	TRBV6-5	TRBJ2-5	CASSARDSQETQYF	TGTGCCAGCAGTGCTCGCGACAGCCAAGAGACCCAGTACTTC
TRBD1	-	TRBV28	TRBJ2-3	CASSFLGQGTTDTQYF	TGTGCCAGCAGTTTTCTCGGACAGGGGACAACAGATACGCAGTATTTT
-	-	TRBV9	TRBJ2-2	CASSVANSMNTGELFF	TGTGCCAGCAGCGTAGCTAATAGCATGAACACCGGGGAGCTGTTTTTT
-	-	TRBV5-1	TRBJ2-3	CASSLASVGRLLSSSTDTQYF	TGCGCCAGCAGCTTGGCTAGCGTCGGAAGATTATTATCCTCTAGCACAGATACGCAGTATTTT
TRBD1	-	TRBV9	TRBJ2-3	CASSPTGATDTQYF	TGTGCCAGCAGCCCGACAGGGGCCACAGATACGCAGTATTTT
-	-	TRBV27	TRBJ1-2	CASTTFSQGGFFYGYTF	TGTGCCAGCACCACGTTCTCCCAGGGCGGGTTTTTCTATGGCTACACCTTC
-	-	TRBV28	TRBJ2-4	CASSIRDQKNIQYF	TGTGCCAGCAGTATCCGGGACCAAAAAAACATTCAGTACTTC
TRBD1	-	TRBV7-8	TRBJ2-5	CASSTSLRGQTQYF	TGTGCCAGCAGCACATCACTCAGGGGGCAGACCCAGTACTTC
TRBD2	-	TRBV7-2	TRBJ2-7	CASSLEGTSGYEQYF	TGTGCCAGCAGCTTAGAAGGGACTAGCGGCTACGAGCAGTACTTC
TRBD2	-	TRBV15	TRBJ2-7	CATSPDSGRALYEQYF	TGTGCCACCAGCCCAGATAGCGGGAGGGCCCTCTACGAGCAGTACTTC
TRBD2	-	TRBV9	TRBJ2-7	CASSDPTSGSHEQYF	TGTGCCAGCAGCGACCCGACTAGCGGGAGCCACGAGCAGTACTTC
-	-	TRBV29-1	TRBJ2-7	CSVAGQRLSSYEQYF	TGCAGCGTCGCGGGACAGCGGTTGAGCTCCTACGAGCAGTACTTC